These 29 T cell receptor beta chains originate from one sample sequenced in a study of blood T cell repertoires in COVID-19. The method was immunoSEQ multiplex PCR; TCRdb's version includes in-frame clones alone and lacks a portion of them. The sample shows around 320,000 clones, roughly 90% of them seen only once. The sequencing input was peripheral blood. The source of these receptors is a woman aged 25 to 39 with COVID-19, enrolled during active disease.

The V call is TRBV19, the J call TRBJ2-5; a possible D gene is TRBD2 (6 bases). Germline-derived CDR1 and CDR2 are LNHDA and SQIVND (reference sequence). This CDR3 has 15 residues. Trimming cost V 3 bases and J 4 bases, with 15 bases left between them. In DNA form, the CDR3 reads TGTGCCAGTAGTATTCTCGGGGGTACAGGAGAGACCCAGTACTTC. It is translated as CASSILGGTGETQYF. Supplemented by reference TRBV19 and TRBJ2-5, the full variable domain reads DGGITQSPKYLFRKEGQNVTLSCEQNLNHDAMYWYRQDPGQGLRLIYYSQIVNDFQKGDIAEGYSVSREKKESFPLTVTSAQKNPTAFYLCASSILGGTGETQYFGPGTRLLVL.

For the CDR3, the DNA is TGCGCCAGCAGCTTTTTGGAGGGCAACTATGGCTACACCTTC. Amino acid sequence: CASSFLEGNYGYTF. The chain recombines TRBV5-1 with TRBJ1-2; no clear D. The CDR3 is 14 residues long. V dropped 2 bases and J dropped 2 bases, with 10 bases sitting between them. Looked up from germline, CDR1 is SGHRS and CDR2 is YFSETQ.

CDR3 amino acids: CASSPRGSTGKINNEQFF. CDR3 coding DNA: TGTGCCAGCAGCCCAAGGGGTTCGACAGGCAAAATTAACAATGAGCAGTTCTTC. The chain joins TRBV11-3 to TRBJ2-1; D is possibly TRBD1 (6 bases). CDR3 length: 18 residues. Trimming took off 5 bases at V and 5 bases at J, with 25 bases between the two ends. Germline CDR1 SGHNT, CDR2 YENEEA.

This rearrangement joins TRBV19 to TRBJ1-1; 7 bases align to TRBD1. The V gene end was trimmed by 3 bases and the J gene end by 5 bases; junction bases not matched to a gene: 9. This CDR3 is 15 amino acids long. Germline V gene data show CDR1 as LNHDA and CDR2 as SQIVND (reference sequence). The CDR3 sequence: CASSISAAGGTEAFF. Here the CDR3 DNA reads TGTGCCAGTAGTATCTCCGCGGCAGGGGGAACTGAAGCTTTCTTT.

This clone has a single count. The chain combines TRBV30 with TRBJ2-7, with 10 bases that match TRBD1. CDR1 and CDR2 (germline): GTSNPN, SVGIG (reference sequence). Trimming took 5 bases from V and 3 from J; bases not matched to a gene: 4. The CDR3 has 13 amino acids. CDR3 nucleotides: TGTGCCTGGGACAGGGGGCAAGGCTACGAGCAGTACTTC. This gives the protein CAWDRGQGYEQYF. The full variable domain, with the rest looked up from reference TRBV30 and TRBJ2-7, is SQTIHQWPATLVQPVGSPLSLECTVEGTSNPNLYWYRQAAGRGLQLLFYSVGIGQISSEVPQNLSASRPQDRQFILSSKKLLLSDSGFYLCAWDRGQGYEQYFGPGTRLTVT.

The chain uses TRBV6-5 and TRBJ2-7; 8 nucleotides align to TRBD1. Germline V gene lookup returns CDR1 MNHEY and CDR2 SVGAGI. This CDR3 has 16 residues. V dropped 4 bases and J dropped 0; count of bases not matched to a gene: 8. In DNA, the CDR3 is TGTGCCAGCAGTTTCGCCGGGACAGGAGTCTCCTACGAGCAGTACTTC. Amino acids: CASSFAGTGVSYEQYF.

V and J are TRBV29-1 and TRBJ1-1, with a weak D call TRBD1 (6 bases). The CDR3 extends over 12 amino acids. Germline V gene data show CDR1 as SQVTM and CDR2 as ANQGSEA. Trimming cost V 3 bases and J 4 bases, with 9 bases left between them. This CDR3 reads CSVDGRGTEAFF. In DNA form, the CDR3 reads TGCAGCGTTGACGGCAGGGGCACTGAAGCTTTCTTT.

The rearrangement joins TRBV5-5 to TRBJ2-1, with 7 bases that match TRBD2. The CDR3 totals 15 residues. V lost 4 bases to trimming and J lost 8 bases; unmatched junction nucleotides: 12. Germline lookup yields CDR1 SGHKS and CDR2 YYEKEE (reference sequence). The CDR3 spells CASSPYNLAAHEQFF. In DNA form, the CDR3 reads TGTGCCAGCAGCCCATACAACCTAGCGGCACATGAGCAGTTCTTC.

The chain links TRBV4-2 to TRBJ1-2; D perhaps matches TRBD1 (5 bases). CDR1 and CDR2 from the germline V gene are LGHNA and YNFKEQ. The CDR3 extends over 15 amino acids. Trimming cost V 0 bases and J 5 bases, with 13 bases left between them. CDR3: CASSQERGWWYGYTF. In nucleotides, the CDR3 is TGTGCCAGCAGCCAAGAAAGGGGATGGTGGTATGGCTACACCTTC.

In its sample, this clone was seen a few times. CDR3 in amino acids: CASSGHPDRGYYGYTF. CDR3 coding DNA: TGTGCCAGTAGTGGGCACCCAGACAGGGGGTACTATGGCTACACCTTC. The chain recombines TRBV19 with TRBJ1-2; TRBD1 agrees at 9 bases. CDR1 is LNHDA, CDR2 SQIVND, per germline (reference sequence). The CDR3 length is 16 residues. Trimming cost V 5 bases and J 3 bases; bases outside gene matches: 10.

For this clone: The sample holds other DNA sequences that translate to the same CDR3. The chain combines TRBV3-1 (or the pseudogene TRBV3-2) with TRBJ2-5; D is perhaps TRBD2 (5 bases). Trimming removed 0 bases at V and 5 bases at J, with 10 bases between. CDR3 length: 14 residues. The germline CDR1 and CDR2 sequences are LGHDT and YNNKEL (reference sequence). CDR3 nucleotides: TGTGCCAGCAGCCAAGATCCTGGCGGGGAGACCCAGTACTTC. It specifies CASSQDPGGETQYF.

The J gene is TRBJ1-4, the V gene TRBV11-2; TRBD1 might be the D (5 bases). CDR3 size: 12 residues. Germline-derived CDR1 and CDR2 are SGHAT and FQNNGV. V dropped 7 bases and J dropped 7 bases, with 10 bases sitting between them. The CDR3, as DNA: TGTGCCAGCAAGGGACTGATTGAAAAACTGTTTTTT. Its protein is CASKGLIEKLFF.

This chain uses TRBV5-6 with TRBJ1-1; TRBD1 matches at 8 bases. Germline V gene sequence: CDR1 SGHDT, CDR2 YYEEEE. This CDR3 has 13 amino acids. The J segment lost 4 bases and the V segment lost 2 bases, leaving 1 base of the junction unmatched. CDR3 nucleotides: TGTGCCAGCAGCTTAGGGACAGGCACTGAAGCTTTCTTT. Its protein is CASSLGTGTEAFF. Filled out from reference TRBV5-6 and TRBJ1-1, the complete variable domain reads DAGVTQSPTHLIKTRGQQVTLRCSPKSGHDTVSWYQQALGQGPQFIFQYYEEEERQRGNFPDRFSGHQFPNYSSELNVNALLLGDSALYLCASSLGTGTEAFFGQGTRLTVV.

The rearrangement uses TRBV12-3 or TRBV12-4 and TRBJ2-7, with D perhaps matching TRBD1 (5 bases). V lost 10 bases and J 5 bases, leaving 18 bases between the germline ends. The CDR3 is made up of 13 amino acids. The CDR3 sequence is CATRFSGKNEQYF. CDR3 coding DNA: TGTGCCACCCGGTTTTCAGGGAAAAACGAGCAGTACTTC.

The CDR3 nucleotides read TGCGCCACTCGACAGGGTACTAACTATGGCTACACCTTC. It yields the protein CATRQGTNYGYTF. The rearrangement joins TRBV5-1 to TRBJ1-2; 7 bases fit TRBD1. The CDR3 spans 13 residues. The germline V gene encodes CDR1 SGHRS and CDR2 YFSETQ. V shed 9 bases and J 0 bases; nucleotides not matched to a gene: 5.

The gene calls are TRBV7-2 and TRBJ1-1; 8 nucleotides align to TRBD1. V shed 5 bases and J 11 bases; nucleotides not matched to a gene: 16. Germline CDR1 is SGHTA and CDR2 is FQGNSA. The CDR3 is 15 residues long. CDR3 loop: CASSPWDAGGPVAFF. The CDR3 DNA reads TGTGCCAGCAGCCCGTGGGACGCAGGGGGCCCCGTGGCTTTCTTT.

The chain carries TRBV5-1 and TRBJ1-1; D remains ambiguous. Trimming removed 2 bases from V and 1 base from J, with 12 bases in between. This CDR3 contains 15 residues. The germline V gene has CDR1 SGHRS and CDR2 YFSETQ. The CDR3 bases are TGCGCCAGCAGCTTCAGTACAGCCTCGAACACTGAAGCTTTCTTT. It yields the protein CASSFSTASNTEAFF.

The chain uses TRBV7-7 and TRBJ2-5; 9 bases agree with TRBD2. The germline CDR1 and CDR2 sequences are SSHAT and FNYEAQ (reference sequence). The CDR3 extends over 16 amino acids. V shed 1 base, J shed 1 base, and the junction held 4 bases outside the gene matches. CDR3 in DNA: TGTGCCAGCAGCTTAGTAGCGGGACTAGCCCAAGAGACCCAGTACTTC. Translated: CASSLVAGLAQETQYF.

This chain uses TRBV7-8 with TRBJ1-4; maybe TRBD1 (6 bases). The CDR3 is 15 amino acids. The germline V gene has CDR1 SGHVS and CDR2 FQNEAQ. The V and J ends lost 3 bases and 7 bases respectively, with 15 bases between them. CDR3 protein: CASSFGTGRGEKLFF. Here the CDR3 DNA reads TGTGCCAGCAGCTTCGGTACAGGGAGAGGTGAAAAACTGTTTTTT.

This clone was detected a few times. The CDR3 loop reads CASSRRTGGDAEAFF. The CDR3 DNA reads as TGTGCCAGCAGCCGCCGTACAGGGGGCGATGCTGAAGCTTTCTTT. The genes are TRBV27 and TRBJ1-1; 9 bases match TRBD1. The CDR3 has 15 amino acids. Germline-derived CDR1 and CDR2 are MNHEY and SMNVEV (reference sequence). The V gene end was trimmed by 6 bases and the J gene end by 6 bases; junction bases not matched to a gene: 11.

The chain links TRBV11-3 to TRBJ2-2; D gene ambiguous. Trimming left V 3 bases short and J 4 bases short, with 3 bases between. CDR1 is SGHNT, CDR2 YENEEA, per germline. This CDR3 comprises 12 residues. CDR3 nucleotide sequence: TGTGCCAGCAGCTTCTCCACCGGGGAGCTGTTTTTT. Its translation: CASSFSTGELFF.

The CDR3 reads CASSPGLAGYEQYF. CDR3 nucleotide sequence: TGTGCCAGCAGTCCGGGACTAGCGGGGTACGAGCAGTACTTC. The V and J genes are TRBV7-9 and TRBJ2-7; TRBD2 matches 13 bases. V trimming: 6 bases; J trimming: 4 bases; junction bases outside the gene matches: 3. CDR1 and CDR2 from the germline V gene are SEHNR and FQNEAQ (reference sequence). This CDR3 is 14 amino acids long.

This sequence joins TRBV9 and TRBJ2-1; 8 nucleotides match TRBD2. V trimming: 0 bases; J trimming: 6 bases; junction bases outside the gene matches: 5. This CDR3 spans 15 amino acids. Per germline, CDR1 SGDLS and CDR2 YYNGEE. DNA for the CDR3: TGTGCCAGCAGCGTAGAGGATAGCGGGATCAATGAGCAGTTCTTC. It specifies CASSVEDSGINEQFF.

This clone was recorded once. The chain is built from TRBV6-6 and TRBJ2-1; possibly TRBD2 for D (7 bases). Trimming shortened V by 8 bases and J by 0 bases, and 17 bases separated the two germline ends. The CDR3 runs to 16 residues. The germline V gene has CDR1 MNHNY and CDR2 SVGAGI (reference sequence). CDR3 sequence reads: CASRGARAGSYNEQFF. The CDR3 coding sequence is TGTGCCAGCCGGGGGGCGCGGGCCGGCTCCTACAATGAGCAGTTCTTC.

CDR3 in amino acids: CASSDSGGNSYEQYF. CDR3 nucleotide sequence: TGTGCCAGCAGCGATAGCGGGGGGAATTCCTACGAGCAGTACTTC. The chain is built from TRBV11-2 and TRBJ2-7, with TRBD2 matching over 10 bases. J gave up 1 base and V 5 bases, and 5 bases lay outside the gene matches. In germline, CDR1 is SGHAT, CDR2 FQNNGV. CDR3 length: 15 residues.

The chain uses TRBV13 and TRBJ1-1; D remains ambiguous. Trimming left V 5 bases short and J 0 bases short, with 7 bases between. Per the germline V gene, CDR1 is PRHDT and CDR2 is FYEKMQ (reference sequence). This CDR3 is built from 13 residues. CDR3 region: CASSGEMNTEAFF. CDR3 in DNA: TGTGCCAGCAGCGGAGAAATGAACACTGAAGCTTTCTTT.

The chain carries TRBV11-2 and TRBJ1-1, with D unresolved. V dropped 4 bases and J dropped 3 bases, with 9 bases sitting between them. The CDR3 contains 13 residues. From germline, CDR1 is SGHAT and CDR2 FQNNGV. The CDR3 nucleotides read TGTGCCAGCAGCTCAAGTACATACACTGAAGCTTTCTTT. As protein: CASSSSTYTEAFF.

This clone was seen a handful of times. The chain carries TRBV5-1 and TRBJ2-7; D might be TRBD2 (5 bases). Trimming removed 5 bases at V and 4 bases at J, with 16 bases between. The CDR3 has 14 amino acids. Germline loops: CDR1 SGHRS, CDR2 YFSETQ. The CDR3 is CASSPGNGNYEQYF. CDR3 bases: TGCGCCAGCAGTCCGGGGAACGGGAATTACGAGCAGTACTTC.

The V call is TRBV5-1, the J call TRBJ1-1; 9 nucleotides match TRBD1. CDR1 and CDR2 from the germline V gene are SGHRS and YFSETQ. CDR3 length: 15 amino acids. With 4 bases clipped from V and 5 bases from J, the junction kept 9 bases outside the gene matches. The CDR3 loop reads CASSPSGQGRTEAFF. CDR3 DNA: TGCGCCAGCAGCCCTTCCGGACAGGGGCGGACTGAAGCTTTCTTT.